This T cell receptor beta chain was recorded in a study of blood T cells in healthy people across ages. General study points: Investigators treated diversity estimates from one million T cells as underestimates.

CDR1 is DFQATT and CDR2 is SNEGSKA in the germline V gene (reference sequence). Trimming took 2 bases from V and 5 from J; bases not matched to a gene: 8. This CDR3 contains 14 residues. About this clonotype: Its antigen is unknown.

A second PCR, run for roughly 7 to 11 cycles, used a sample-barcoded 5' primer plus a J-beta primer mix. One entry per CDR3 protein results from TCRdb running MiXCR on the 5' RACE reads. Seen here are some 750,000 distinct CDR3 sequences, 22% observed once, and the top ten hold roughly 22%. The material sequenced was blood. This TCR was sampled from a man aged 65 to 79 in good health. V gene TRBV20-1 combines with J gene TRBJ2-7; TRBD1 matches at 8 bases. The DNA of the CDR3 is TGCAGTGCTAGACGCCGACAGGGGTTGGACGAGCAGTACTTC. The encoded protein is CSARRRQGLDEQYF.